The 5 T cell receptor beta chains presented below share a single source sample, sequenced in a study of T cell changes during pregnancy in multiple sclerosis. Using immunoSEQ multiplex PCR, the repertoire was profiled, and TCRdb retains in-frame clones only, with some absent. The sample lists tens of thousands of clones, approximately 87% occurring once. The sample in question was peripheral blood, obtained in the first trimester of pregnancy. The receptors derive from a female donor in good health, enrolled as a control in a pregnancy study.

The J gene is TRBJ1-2, the V gene TRBV6-1; possible D gene TRBD1, 5 bases. V was pared by 2 bases and J by 0 bases, with 10 bases between. Germline loops: CDR1 MNHNS, CDR2 SASEGT. The CDR3 totals 15 residues. This CDR3 reads CASSENPTANYGYTF. In nucleotides, the CDR3 is TGTGCCAGCAGTGAAAATCCGACAGCTAACTATGGCTACACCTTC.

CDR3 protein: CASSLATQGSYEQYF. In nucleotides, the CDR3 is TGCGCCAGCAGCTTGGCCACACAGGGTTCCTACGAGCAGTACTTC. The rearrangement joins TRBV5-1 to TRBJ2-7, with D possibly matching TRBD1 (6 bases). V lost 0 bases and J 1 base, leaving 11 bases between the germline ends. The germline CDR1 and CDR2 sequences are SGHRS and YFSETQ. The CDR3 is 15 residues long. Complete variable domain (other parts from reference TRBV5-1 and TRBJ2-7): KAGVTQTPRYLIKTRGQQVTLSCSPISGHRSVSWYQQTPGQGLQFLFEYFSETQRNKGNFPGRFSGRQFSNSRSEMNVSTLELGDSALYLCASSLATQGSYEQYFGPGTRLTVT.

The chain employs TRBV10-2 and TRBJ2-7; D possibly corresponds to TRBD1 (6 bases). CDR3 length equals 13 residues. Trimming removed 4 bases from V and 6 bases from J, with 13 bases in between. Per germline, CDR1 WSHSY and CDR2 SAAADI. CDR3 in DNA: TGCGCCAGCAGTGTTCAGGGGATGGGCGAGCAGTACTTC. Amino acid sequence: CASSVQGMGEQYF.

The gene calls are TRBV18 and TRBJ2-1; 9 bases fit TRBD1. This CDR3 spans 14 amino acids. Germline assignment: CDR1 KGHSH and CDR2 LQKENI. Trimming took 3 bases from V and 6 from J; bases not matched to a gene: 3. CDR3 protein: CASSPGDRVNEQFF. The CDR3 DNA sequence: TGTGCCAGCTCACCGGGGGACAGGGTCAATGAGCAGTTCTTC.

The chain carries TRBV28 and TRBJ2-1, with 7 positions matching TRBD1. The V gene's germline CDR1 is MDHEN and CDR2 SYDVKM. V lost 1 base to trimming and J lost 7 bases; unmatched junction nucleotides: 10. This CDR3 is built from 16 residues. The CDR3 DNA follows: TGTGCCAGCAGTTTATATGAGGGGGCGGGTAATAATGAGCAGTTCTTC. Its protein is CASSLYEGAGNNEQFF. The full variable domain, its missing parts supplied by reference TRBV28 and TRBJ2-1, is DVKVTQSSRYLVKRTGEKVFLECVQDMDHENMFWYRQDPGLGLRLIYFSYDVKMKEKGDIPEGYSVSREKKERFSLILESASTNQTSMYLCASSLYEGAGNNEQFFGPGTRLTVL.